This T cell receptor beta chain was documented in a study of control samples from healthy donors and cancer patients. Data came from immunoSEQ multiplex PCR; TCRdb stores just in-frame clones and leaves some out. The table includes about 230,000 clones, over 70% detected once. The germline gives CDR1 SNHLY, CDR2 FYNNEI. The CDR3 is 15 amino acids. With V trimmed by 4 bases and J by 0 bases, 5 bases remained unmatched. This clone has a handful of counts. The receptor comes from a woman aged 60-75 years with lung cancer. J is TRBJ1-2 and V is TRBV2; 7 bases are shared with TRBD1. Specimen: PBMCs. DNA of the CDR3: TGTGCCAGCAGTGTCCAGACAGGGTCTAACTATGGCTACACCTTC. It specifies CASSVQTGSNYGYTF.